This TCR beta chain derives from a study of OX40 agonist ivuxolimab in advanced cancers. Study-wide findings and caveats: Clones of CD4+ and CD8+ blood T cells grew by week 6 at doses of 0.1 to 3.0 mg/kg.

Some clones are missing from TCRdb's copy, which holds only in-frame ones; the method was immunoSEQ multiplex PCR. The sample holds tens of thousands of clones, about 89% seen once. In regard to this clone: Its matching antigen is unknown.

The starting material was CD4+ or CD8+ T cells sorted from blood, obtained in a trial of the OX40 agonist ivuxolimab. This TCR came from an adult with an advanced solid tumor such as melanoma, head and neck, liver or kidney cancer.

CDR3 coding DNA: TGTGCCAGCATTTCAGTCATGAACACTGAAGCTTTCTTT. It yields the protein CASISVMNTEAFF. This chain joins TRBV28 and TRBJ1-1; D not certain. Per germline, CDR1 MDHEN and CDR2 SYDVKM. The CDR3 consists of 13 residues. Trimming removed 7 bases at V and 0 bases at J, with 9 bases between.